This passage covers 13 T cell receptor beta chains from one sample sequenced in a study of molecular identifiers for immune sequencing clone quantification. Each CDR3 protein gets one entry after TCRdb re-called the PCR reads with MiXCR. The sample consists of a few hundred thousand distinct CDR3 sequences, approximately 25% of them appearing once. The sequenced sample was naive CD8+ T cells from blood, with Jurkat cell RNA spiked in. Subset meaning: FACS-sorted CD8+CD4-CCR7+CD45RA+ naive T cells. These TCRs come from a human donor in good health. Some libraries in this study had Jurkat cell RNA spiked in.

There are a few counts of this clonotype. V and J are TRBV9 and TRBJ1-1; unclear D gene. The germline V gene has CDR1 SGDLS and CDR2 YYNGEE. The V end lost 0 bases, the J end lost 5 bases, and 11 bases lay between the germline ends. This CDR3 contains 14 residues. This CDR3 reads CASSVVGGYTEAFF. CDR3 sequence (DNA): TGTGCCAGCAGCGTAGTTGGAGGGTATACTGAAGCTTTCTTT.

This clonotype was picked up a small number of times. A read error may account for a junction end that differs from germline. V usage is TRBV27 and J usage is TRBJ1-4; D might be TRBD1 (5 bases). Germline V gene sequence: CDR1 MNHEY, CDR2 SMNVEV (reference sequence). This CDR3 has 15 residues. The CDR3: CVSSLDMGRNEKLFF. The CDR3 region has the DNA TGTGTCAGCAGTCTGGACATGGGTCGAAATGAAAAACTGTTTTTT. The variable domain in full, completed from reference TRBV27 and TRBJ1-4, reads EAQVTQNPRYLITVTGKKLTVTCSQNMNHEYMSWYRQDPGLGLRQIYYSMNVEVTDKGDVPEGYKVSRKEKRNFPLILESPSPNQTSLYFCVSSLDMGRNEKLFFGSGTQLSVL.

The chain is built from TRBV27 and TRBJ2-7; perhaps TRBD2 as D (6 bases). The CDR3 is 14 amino acids. Trimming removed 7 bases from V and 2 bases from J, with 15 bases in between. Germline V gene lookup returns CDR1 MNHEY and CDR2 SMNVEV (reference sequence). CDR3 coding DNA: TGTGCCAGCAATGCCTCACTAGCAGCCTACGAGCAGTACTTC. Its protein product is CASNASLAAYEQYF.

For this clonotype: This may come from a read error, since a much larger clone is one base off. The rearrangement links TRBV12-3 or TRBV12-4 to TRBJ2-3, with a weak D call TRBD2 (5 bases). Trimming pared 8 bases from V and 7 bases from J, leaving 19 bases between. The length of the CDR3 is 14 residues. This chain's CDR3 is CASSDGVGVNTQYF. The CDR3 DNA follows: TGTGCCAGCTCAGACGGGGTCGGGGTAAATACGCAGTATTTT.

The chain combines TRBV29-1 with TRBJ2-7; 8 bases line up with TRBD2. The CDR3 contains 14 residues. CDR1 and CDR2 from the germline V gene are SQVTM and ANQGSEA. Unmatched junction bases numbered 8, after V lost 4 bases and J lost 3 bases. The CDR3 DNA is TGCAGCGTTGTATGGGCGGGGGGTGACTACGAGCAGTACTTC. Translated: CSVVWAGGDYEQYF.

This clonotype was seen a few times. The chain employs TRBV7-9 and TRBJ2-7, with a tentative D call TRBD2 (6 bases). There are 17 residues in the CDR3. V gave up 5 bases and J gave up 1 base, with 21 bases separating them. From germline, CDR1 is SEHNR and CDR2 FQNEAQ (reference sequence). The CDR3 DNA follows: TGTGCCAGCAGCCTTAGTGGCGGGGTGGGTCAATCCTACGAGCAGTACTTC. It encodes CASSLSGGVGQSYEQYF.

This clonotype turned up a few times. This chain links TRBV30 with TRBJ2-7; perhaps D is TRBD1 or TRBD2 (6 bases each). Trimming stripped 0 bases from V and 4 bases from J, with 13 bases between. The CDR3 is 14 amino acids. Germline lookup yields CDR1 GTSNPN and CDR2 SVGIG (reference sequence). The CDR3 nucleotides read TGTGCCTGGAGTGTATCTCGGGGGCTATACGAGCAGTACTTC. Translating it yields CAWSVSRGLYEQYF. Full variable domain (remainder filled in from reference TRBV30 and TRBJ2-7): SQTIHQWPATLVQPVGSPLSLECTVEGTSNPNLYWYRQAAGRGLQLLFYSVGIGQISSEVPQNLSASRPQDRQFILSSKKLLLSDSGFYLCAWSVSRGLYEQYFGPGTRLTVT.

This clonotype was seen only a few times. This chain links TRBV12-3 or TRBV12-4 with TRBJ2-4; D is perhaps TRBD2 (6 bases). CDR3 size: 15 residues. V was clipped by 3 bases and J by 5 bases, with 14 bases between them. The CDR3 loop reads CASSFAGQRENIQYF. In DNA form, the CDR3 reads TGTGCCAGCAGTTTTGCGGGGCAGCGGGAAAACATTCAGTACTTC.

Concerning this clonotype itself: The junction departs from germline at one end; a sequencing error may be responsible. For the CDR3, the DNA is TGTGCCAGCAGTTATACGGGAGCGGGCAATCCGCCCCAGCATTTT. Translated: CASSYTGAGNPPQHF. The rearrangement joins TRBV6-5 to TRBJ1-5; D gene uncertain. The germline CDR1 and CDR2 sequences are MNHEY and SVGAGI. The CDR3 extends over 15 amino acids.

Note on this clonotype: Since a much larger clone is just one base distant, this may be a read error. The chain combines TRBV4-2 with TRBJ2-4; the D gene is possibly TRBD1 (5 bases). The germline V gene encodes CDR1 LGHNA and CDR2 YNFKEQ. CDR3 length: 15 residues. The CDR3 loop reads CASAGFFEPKHIQYF. The CDR3 DNA follows: TGTGCCAGCGCAGGGTTTTTCGAACCCAAACACATTCAGTACTTC.

This clonotype has at least ten counts. The genes are TRBV7-2 and TRBJ2-7; 8 bases align to TRBD1. J lost 2 bases, V lost 2 bases, and 5 bases had no gene match. CDR3 length: 15 residues. CDR1 and CDR2 (germline): SGHTA, FQGNSA. The CDR3 bases are TGTGCCAGCAGCTTAACAGGGGGGTCCACCTACGAGCAGTACTTC. Translation gives CASSLTGGSTYEQYF.

At least ten counts were recorded for this clonotype. This chain connects TRBV7-9 to TRBJ2-1; D gene unclear. Germline V gives CDR1 SEHNR, CDR2 FQNEAQ (reference sequence). V gave up 0 bases and J gave up 7 bases, with 1 base separating them. The CDR3 has 11 amino acids. The CDR3 region has the DNA TGTGCCAGCAGCTTAGCTAATGAGCAGTTCTTC. As protein: CASSLANEQFF.

The chain recombines TRBV3-1 with TRBJ2-7; D is ambiguous. This CDR3 comprises 14 residues. Germline assignment: CDR1 LGHDT and CDR2 YNNKEL (reference sequence). Between the trimmed V and J ends, which lost 0 bases and 3 bases, there was a span of 9 bases. CDR3 region: CASSQDNGFYEQYF. DNA for the CDR3: TGTGCCAGCAGCCAAGATAACGGCTTCTACGAGCAGTACTTC.